The T cell receptor (beta chain) described here comes from a study of blood T cell repertoires in COVID-19. Overall study context: From the United States, Italy and Spain came samples of acute and convalescent COVID-19.

Exposed participants encountered a COVID-19 case during the 2 weeks preceding study entry. Unmatched junction bases numbered 18, after V lost 2 bases and J lost 8 bases. The germline V gene has CDR1 MGHRA and CDR2 YSYEKL. CDR3 length: 18 residues. In the source study's methods: By means of reference gene primer amplification, nucleated cell counts were estimated. Profiled with immunoSEQ multiplex PCR; TCRdb holds only in-frame clones, not every one. That table furnishes V, J and clone size, whereas the DNA furnished D and trimming. The sample holds around 250,000 clones, around 90% seen once. The TCR sequence derives from a woman aged 40 to 50 who had been exposed to COVID-19. The sequencing input was PBMCs or T cells enriched from blood (not recorded which). This chain connects TRBV4-1 to TRBJ1-2; TRBD1 agrees at 9 bases. The CDR3 DNA sequence: TGCGCCAGCAGCCAACAAAATCTTATCGGGACAGGGAGACAGGGCTACACCTTC. Its translation: CASSQQNLIGTGRQGYTF.